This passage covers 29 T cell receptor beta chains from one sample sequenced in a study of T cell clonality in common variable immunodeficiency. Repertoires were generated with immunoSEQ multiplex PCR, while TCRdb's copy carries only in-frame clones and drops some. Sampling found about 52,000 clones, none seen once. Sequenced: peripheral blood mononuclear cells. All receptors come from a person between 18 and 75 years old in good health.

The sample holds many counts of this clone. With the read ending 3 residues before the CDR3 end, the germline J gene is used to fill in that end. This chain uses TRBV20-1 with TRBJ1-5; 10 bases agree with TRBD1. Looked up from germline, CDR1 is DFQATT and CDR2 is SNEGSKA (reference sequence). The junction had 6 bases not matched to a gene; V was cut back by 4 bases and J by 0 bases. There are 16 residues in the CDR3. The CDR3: CSATGTGDYSNQPQHF. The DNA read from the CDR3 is TGCAGTGCTACTGGGACAGGGGACTATAGCAATCAGCCC.

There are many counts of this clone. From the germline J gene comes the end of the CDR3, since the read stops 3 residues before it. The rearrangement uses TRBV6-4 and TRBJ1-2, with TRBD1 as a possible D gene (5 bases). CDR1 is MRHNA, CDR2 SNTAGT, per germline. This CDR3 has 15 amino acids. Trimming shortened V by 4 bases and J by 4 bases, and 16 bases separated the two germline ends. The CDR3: CASSVSRDGGYGYTF. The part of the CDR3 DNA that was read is TGTGCCAGCAGTGTCTCCAGGGATGGCGGCTATGGC.

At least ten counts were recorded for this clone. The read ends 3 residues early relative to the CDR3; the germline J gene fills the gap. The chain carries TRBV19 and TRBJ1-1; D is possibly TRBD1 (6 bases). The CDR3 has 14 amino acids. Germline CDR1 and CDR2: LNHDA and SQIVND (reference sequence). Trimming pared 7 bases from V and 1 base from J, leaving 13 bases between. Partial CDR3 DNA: TGTGCCAGTACCCCGGGAGGGGGGAACACTGAA. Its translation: CASTPGGGNTE. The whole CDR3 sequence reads CASTPGGGNTEAFF. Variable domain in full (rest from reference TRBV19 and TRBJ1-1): DGGITQSPKYLFRKEGQNVTLSCEQNLNHDAMYWYRQDPGQGLRLIYYSQIVNDFQKGDIAEGYSVSREKKESFPLTVTSAQKNPTAFYLCASTPGGGNTEAFFGQGTRLTVV.

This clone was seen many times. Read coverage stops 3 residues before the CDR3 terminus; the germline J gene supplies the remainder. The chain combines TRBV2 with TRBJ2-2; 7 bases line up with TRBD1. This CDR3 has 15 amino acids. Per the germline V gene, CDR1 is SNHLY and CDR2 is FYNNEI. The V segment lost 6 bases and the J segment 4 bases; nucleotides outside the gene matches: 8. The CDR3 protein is CASRAGTAFTGELFF. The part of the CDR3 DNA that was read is TGTGCCAGCAGGGCCGGGACAGCCTTCACCGGGGAG.

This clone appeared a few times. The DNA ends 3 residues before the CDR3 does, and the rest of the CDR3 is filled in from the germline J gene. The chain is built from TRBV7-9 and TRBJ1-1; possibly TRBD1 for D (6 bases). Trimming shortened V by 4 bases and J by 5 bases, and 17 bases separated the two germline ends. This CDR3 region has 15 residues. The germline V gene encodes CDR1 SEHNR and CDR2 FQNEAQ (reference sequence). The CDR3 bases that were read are TGTGCCAGCAGCTCACGCGGGGGGCAGGGTACTGAA. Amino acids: CASSSRGGQGTE. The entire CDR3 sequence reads CASSSRGGQGTEAFF.

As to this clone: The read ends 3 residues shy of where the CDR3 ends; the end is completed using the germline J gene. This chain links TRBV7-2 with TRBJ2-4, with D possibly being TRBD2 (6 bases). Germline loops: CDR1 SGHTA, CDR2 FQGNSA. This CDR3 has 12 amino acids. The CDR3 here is CASSGGSYGQYF. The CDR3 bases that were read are TGTGCCAGCAGCGGAGGGTCCTATGGT.

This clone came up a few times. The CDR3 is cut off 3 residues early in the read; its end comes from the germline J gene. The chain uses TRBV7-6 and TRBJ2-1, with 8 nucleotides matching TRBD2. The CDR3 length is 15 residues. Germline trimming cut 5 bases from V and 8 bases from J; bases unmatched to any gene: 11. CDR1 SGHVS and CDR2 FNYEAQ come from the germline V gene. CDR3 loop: CASSPPVGRGDEQFF. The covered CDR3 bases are TGTGCCAGCAGCCCCCCGGTGGGGCGGGGGGATGAG. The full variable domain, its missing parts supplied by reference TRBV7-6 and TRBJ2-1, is GAGVSQSPRYKVTKRGQDVALRCDPISGHVSLYWYRQALGQGPEFLTYFNYEAQQDKSGLPNDRFSAERPEGSISTLTIQRTEQRDSAMYRCASSPPVGRGDEQFFGPGTRLTVL.

The CDR3 loop reads CASSLTGRNTEAFF. The part of the CDR3 DNA that was read is TGTGCCAGCAGCTTGACAGGCCGGAACACTGAA. The J gene is TRBJ1-1, the V gene TRBV7-9; weak D call: TRBD1 (6 bases). Read coverage stops 3 residues before the CDR3 terminus; the germline J gene supplies the remainder. Germline V gives CDR1 SEHNR, CDR2 FQNEAQ (reference sequence). The CDR3 is 14 amino acids. V was pared by 3 bases and J by 1 base, with 9 bases between.

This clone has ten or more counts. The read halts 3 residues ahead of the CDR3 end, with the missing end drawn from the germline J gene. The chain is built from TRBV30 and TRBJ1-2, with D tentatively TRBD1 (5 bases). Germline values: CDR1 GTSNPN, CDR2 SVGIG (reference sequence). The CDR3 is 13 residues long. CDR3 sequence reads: CAWSRRGGEGYTF. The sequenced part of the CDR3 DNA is TGTGCCTGGAGCAGGAGGGGCGGCGAGGGG.

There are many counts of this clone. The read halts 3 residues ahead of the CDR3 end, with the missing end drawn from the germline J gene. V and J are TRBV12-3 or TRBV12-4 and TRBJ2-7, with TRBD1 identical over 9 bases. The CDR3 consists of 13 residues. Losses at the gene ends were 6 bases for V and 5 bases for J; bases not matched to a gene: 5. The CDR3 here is CASSHRGPHEQYF. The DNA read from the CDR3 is TGTGCCAGCAGCCACAGGGGGCCCCACGAG.

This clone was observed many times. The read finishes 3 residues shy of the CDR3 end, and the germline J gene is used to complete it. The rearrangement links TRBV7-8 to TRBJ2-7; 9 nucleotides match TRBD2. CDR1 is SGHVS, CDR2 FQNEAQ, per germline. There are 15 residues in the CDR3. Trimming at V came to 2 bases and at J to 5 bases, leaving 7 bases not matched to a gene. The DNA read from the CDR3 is TGTGCCAGCAGCTTACTTTCTAGCGGGACGGACGAG. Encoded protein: CASSLLSSGTDE. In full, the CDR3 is CASSLLSSGTDEQYF.

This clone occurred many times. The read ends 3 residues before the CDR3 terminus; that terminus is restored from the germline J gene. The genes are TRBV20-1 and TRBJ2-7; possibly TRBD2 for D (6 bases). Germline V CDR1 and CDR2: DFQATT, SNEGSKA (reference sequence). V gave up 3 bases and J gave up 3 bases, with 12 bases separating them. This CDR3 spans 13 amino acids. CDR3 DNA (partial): TGCAGTGCTAGTGCGGGGCCCCTCTACGAG. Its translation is CSASAGPLYE. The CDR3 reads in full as CSASAGPLYEQYF.

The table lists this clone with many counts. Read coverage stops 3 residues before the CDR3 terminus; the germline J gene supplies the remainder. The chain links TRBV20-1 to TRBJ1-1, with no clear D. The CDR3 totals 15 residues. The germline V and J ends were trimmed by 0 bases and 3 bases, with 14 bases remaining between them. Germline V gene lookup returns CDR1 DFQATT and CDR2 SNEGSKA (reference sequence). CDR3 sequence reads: CSARDLKAGDTEAFF. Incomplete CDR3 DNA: TGCAGTGCTAGAGATCTAAAGGCGGGAGACACTGAA.

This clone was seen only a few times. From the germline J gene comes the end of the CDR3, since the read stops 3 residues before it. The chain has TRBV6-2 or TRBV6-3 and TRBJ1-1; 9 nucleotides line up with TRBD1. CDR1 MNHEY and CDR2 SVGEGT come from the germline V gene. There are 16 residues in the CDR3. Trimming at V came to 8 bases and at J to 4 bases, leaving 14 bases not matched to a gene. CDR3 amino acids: CASPKGTGKDRTEAFF. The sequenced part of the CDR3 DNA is TGTGCCAGCCCGAAGGGGACAGGGAAAGACCGCACTGAA.

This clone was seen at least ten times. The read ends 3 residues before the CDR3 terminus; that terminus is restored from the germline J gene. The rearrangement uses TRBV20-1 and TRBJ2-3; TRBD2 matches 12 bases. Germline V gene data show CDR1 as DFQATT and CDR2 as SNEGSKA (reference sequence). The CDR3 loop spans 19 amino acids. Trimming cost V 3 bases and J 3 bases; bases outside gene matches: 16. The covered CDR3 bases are TGCAGTGCTAGTTACGCCCTAACTAGCGGGAGGATAGGGACAGATACG. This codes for CSASYALTSGRIGTDT. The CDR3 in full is CSASYALTSGRIGTDTQYF.

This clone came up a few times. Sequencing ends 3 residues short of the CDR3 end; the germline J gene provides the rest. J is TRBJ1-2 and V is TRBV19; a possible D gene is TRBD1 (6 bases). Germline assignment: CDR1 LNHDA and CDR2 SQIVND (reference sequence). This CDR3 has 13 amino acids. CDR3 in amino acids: CASSEGRTDTYTF. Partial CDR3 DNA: TGTGCCAGTAGCGAGGGGAGGACAGATACC.

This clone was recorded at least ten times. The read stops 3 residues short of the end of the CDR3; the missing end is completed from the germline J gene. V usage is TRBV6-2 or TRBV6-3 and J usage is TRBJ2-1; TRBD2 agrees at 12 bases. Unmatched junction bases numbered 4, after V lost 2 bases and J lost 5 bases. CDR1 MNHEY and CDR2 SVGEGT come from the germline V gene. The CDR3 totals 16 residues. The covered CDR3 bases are TGTGCCAGCAGTTACCTTAGACTAGCGGGGGACAATGAG. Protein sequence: CASSYLRLAGDNE. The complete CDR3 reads CASSYLRLAGDNEQFF.

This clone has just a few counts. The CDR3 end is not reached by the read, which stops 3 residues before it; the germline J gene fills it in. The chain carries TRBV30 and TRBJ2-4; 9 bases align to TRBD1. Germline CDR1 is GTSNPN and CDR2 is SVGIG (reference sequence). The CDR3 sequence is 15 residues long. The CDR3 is CAWYRDRVFGGGQYF. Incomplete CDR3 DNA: TGTGCCTGGTACCGGGACAGGGTTTTTGGCGGAGGT.

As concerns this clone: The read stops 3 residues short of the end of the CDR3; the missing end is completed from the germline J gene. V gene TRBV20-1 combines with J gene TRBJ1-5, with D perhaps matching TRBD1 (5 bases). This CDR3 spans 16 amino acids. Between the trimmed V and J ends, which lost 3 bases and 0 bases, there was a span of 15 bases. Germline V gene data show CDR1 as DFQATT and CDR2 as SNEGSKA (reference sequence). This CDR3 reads CSASTTGHDSNQPQHF. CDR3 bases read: TGCAGTGCTAGCACCACCGGACACGATAGCAATCAGCCC.

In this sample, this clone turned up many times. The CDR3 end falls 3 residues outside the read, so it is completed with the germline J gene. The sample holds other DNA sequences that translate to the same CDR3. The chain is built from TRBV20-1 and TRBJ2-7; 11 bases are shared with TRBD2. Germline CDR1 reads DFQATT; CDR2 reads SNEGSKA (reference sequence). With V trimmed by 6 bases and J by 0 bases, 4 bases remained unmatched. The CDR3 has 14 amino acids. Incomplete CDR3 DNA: TGCAGTGCCCCCACTAGCGGGGGCTCCTACGAG. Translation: CSAPTSGGSYE. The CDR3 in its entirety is CSAPTSGGSYEQYF.

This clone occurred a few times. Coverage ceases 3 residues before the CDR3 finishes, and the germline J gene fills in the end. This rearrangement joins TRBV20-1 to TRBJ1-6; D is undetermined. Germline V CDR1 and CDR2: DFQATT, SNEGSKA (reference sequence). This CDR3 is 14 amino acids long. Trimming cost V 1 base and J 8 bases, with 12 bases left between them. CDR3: CSARVRGNYSPLHF. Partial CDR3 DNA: TGCAGTGCTAGAGTGCGGGGTAACTATTCACCC.

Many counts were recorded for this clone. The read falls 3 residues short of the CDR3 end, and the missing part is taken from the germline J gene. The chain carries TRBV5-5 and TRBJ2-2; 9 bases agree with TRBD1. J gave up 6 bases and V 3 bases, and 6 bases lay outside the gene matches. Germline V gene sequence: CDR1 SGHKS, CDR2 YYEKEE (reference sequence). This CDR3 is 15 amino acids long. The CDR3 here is CASSSDRGSPGELFF. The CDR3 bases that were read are TGTGCCAGCAGCTCGGACAGGGGATCTCCCGGGGAG.

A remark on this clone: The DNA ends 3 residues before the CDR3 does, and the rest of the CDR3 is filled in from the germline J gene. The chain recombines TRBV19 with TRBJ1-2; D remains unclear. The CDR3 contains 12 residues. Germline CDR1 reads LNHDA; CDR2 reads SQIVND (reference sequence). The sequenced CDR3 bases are TGTGCCAGTAGTATTGGCACAGATACC. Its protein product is CASSIGTDT. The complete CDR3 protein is CASSIGTDTYTF.

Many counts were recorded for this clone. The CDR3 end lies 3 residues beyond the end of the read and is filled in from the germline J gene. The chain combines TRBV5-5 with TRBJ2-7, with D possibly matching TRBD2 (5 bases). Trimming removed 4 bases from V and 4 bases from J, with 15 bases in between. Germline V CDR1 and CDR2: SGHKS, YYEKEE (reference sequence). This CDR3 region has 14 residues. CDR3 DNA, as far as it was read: TGTGCCAGCAGCCTGCTTCACGGGGAGTACGAG. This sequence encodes CASSLLHGEYE. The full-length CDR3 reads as CASSLLHGEYEQYF. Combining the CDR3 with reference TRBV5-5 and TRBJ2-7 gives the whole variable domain DAGVTQSPTHLIKTRGQQVTLRCSPISGHKSVSWYQQVLGQGPQFIFQYYEKEERGRGNFPDRFSARQFPNYSSELNVNALLLGDSALYLCASSLLHGEYEQYFGPGTRLTVT.

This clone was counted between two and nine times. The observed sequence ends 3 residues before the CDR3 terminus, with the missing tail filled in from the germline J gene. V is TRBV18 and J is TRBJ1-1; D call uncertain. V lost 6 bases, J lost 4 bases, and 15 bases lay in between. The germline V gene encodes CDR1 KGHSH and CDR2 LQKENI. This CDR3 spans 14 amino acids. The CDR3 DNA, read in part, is TGTGCCAGCTCTCCCCCGGGGTTTGGCACTGAA. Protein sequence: CASSPPGFGTE. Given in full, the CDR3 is CASSPPGFGTEAFF.

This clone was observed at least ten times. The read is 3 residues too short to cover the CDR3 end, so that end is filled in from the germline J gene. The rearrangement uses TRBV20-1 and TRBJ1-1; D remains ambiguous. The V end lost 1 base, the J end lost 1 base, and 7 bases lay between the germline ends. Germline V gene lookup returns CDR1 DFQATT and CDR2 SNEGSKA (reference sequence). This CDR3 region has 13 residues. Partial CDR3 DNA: TGCAGTGCTAGAGCGAGAGGGAACACTGAA. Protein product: CSARARGNTE. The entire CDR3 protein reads CSARARGNTEAFF.

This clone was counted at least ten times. The part of the CDR3 DNA that was read is TGTGCCAGCAGCCCACGTAGAGAGACC. Translation: CASSPRRET. The CDR3 in its entirety is CASSPRRETQYF. The rearrangement links TRBV7-2 to TRBJ2-5; D gene ambiguous. The CDR3 end falls 3 residues outside the read, so it is completed with the germline J gene. The V and J ends lost 5 bases and 4 bases respectively, with 8 bases between them. Germline CDR1 reads SGHTA; CDR2 reads FQGNSA. The CDR3 totals 12 residues.

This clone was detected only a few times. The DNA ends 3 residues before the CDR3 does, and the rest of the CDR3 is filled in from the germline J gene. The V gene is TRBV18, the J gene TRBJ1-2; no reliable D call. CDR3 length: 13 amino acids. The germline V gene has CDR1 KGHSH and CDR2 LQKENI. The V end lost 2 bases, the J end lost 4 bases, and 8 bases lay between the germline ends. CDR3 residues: CASSPNSPYGYTF. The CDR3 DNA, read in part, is TGTGCCAGCTCACCAAACAGCCCCTATGGC. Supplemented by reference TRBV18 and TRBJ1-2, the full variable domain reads NAGVMQNPRHLVRRRGQEARLRCSPMKGHSHVYWYRQLPEEGLKFMVYLQKENIIDESGMPKERFSAEFPKEGPSILRIQQVVRGDSAAYFCASSPNSPYGYTFGSGTRLTVV.

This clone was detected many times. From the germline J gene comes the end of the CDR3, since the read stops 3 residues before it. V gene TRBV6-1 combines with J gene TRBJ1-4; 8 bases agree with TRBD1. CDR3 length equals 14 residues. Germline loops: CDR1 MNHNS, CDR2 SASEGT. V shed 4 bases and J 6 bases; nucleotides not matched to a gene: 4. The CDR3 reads CASSGGTGHEKLFF. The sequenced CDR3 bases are TGTGCCAGCAGTGGCGGGACAGGACATGAAAAA.